This paragraph covers one T cell receptor (beta chain) sequence. Its antigen is as yet unknown. This sample stems from a study of OX40 agonist ivuxolimab in advanced cancers. In the study overall: Enrolled patients in dose escalation had cancers that were hepatocellular carcinoma, melanoma, renal cell or head and neck cancer. Three patients got partial responses; one had hepatocellular carcinoma and two had cutaneous melanoma. Findings of the study overall: At 0.1 to 3.0 mg/kg, clonal expansion of CD4+ and CD8+ blood T cells had occurred by week 6. Averaged across samples, CD8+ T cells carried more expanded clones than CD4+ did.

Profiled with immunoSEQ multiplex PCR; TCRdb holds only in-frame clones, not every one. The sample shows fewer than 85,000 clones, 80% to 85% of them seen only once. CDR1 is MNHNY, CDR2 SVGAGI, per germline (reference sequence). The CDR3 has 16 residues. V shed 6 bases, J shed 6 bases, and the junction held 11 bases outside the gene matches. The sequencing here drew on CD4+ or CD8+ T cells sorted from blood, taken in a trial of the OX40 agonist ivuxolimab. The rearrangement uses TRBV6-6 and TRBJ2-3, with TRBD2 matching over 11 bases. This sequence was found in an adult with an advanced solid tumor such as melanoma, head and neck, liver or kidney cancer. The CDR3 bases are TGTGCCAGCAGGCGCGGGATAGCGGGGGGGAAGGATACGCAGTATTTT. Amino acid sequence: CASRRGIAGGKDTQYF.